The TCR beta chain described here comes from a study of blood T cell repertoires in COVID-19. CDR3 size: 15 residues. V was trimmed by 1 base and J by 4 bases, leaving 12 bases between them. Germline lookup yields CDR1 SGHNT and CDR2 YYREEE (reference sequence). Enrollees, about 18 to 89 years old, lived in about two dozen US areas. Membership in each cohort depended on participant-reported clinical history. Some clones are missing from TCRdb's copy, which holds only in-frame ones; the method was immunoSEQ multiplex PCR. This sample carries roughly 240,000 clones, approximately 88% of them seen once, and the ten largest clones take 2% to 3%. This clone was picked up a small number of times.

Sequenced sample: PBMCs or T cells enriched from blood (not recorded which). The source of this sequence is a woman in her thirties or forties with acute COVID-19. The rearrangement links TRBV5-4 to TRBJ2-1; TRBD1 might be the D (7 bases). The CDR3 DNA follows: TGTGCCAGCAGCTTGCAGACAGGGACTTACAATGAGCAGTTCTTC. This codes for CASSLQTGTYNEQFF.